This TCR beta chain was recovered during a study of T cell clonality in common variable immunodeficiency (dated by TCRdb to the mid-2010s). General study outcomes and caveats: Even though DNA input was the same, control samples had an average of about 81,820 unique sequences each, compared with 25,000 to 35,000 in CVID samples. Differences among patients in the CVID cohort limited the correlations between repertoire features and clinical complications. Increased TCRbeta clonality was found in CVID subjects compared with healthy controls (t-test p = 0.018), with the increase being most characteristic of about a third of subjects. According to the authors, finding the cause of the higher clonality in CVID would require sequencing the repertoires of T cell subpopulations. CVID subjects shared fewer TCRbeta clones with each other than healthy controls did (p < 0.0001). Reportedly, TCRbeta sequences from CVID had fewer deletions and N-nucleotide insertions, and highly modified clones with 13 or more V deletions were absent from CVID.

This clone appeared many times. No cognate antigen has been identified for it. The read ends 3 residues early relative to the CDR3; the germline J gene fills the gap. Equivalent amounts of genomic DNA from CVID and control samples were used as sequencing input. For every sample, a 60 bp segment covering the rearranged TCRbeta CDR3 region was amplified and then sequenced. TCRbeta amplification used the immunoSEQ assay, a bias-corrected multiplex PCR with high-throughput sequencing. In the original analysis: Each unique nucleotide sequence was treated as a clone and annotated with V, D and J genes, copy number and frequency. Sequences were labeled productive if in frame, and non-productive if out of frame or containing stop codons. As previously described, clonality was computed from Shannon's entropy. The predicted amino acid sequences of productive clones were used to derive mean CDR3 Kyte-Doolittle hydropathy. The R hclust function was used to hierarchically cluster scaled V gene usage with Manhattan distance and complete linkage. To assess clone sharing by CDR3 amino acid sequence, 12 repertoires per group were resampled over 100 rounds. Repertoires were searched for 70 published EBV-specific and 245 published CMV-specific TCRbeta sequences. Analysis left out two CVID samples that produced under 10,000 sequences, so fewer than 50 CVID repertoires remained. The clones in this table, taken by TCRdb from immuneACCESS, are in-frame only. Not every clone is retained; where verified, under half of the shortfall comes from an unresolved V gene, and the cause of the rest is unknown. The V and J calls and the clone size are those of that table, but D and trimming were determined from the DNA. For this sample the table reports approximately 75,000 clones, with no clone seen just once. The ten largest account for 0.75% to 1% of the sample.

The germline V gene yields SGHRS for CDR1 and YFSETQ for CDR2. The cysteine opens and the phenylalanine closes a CDR3 of 16 amino acids. Shown are 39 bases from within the CDR3, in frame from base 1. Trimming at the junction amounts to 2 bases on V and 5 bases on J, and the germline ends lie 17 bases apart. Both CVID patients and healthy controls were predominantly of Caucasian heritage. Heparinized peripheral whole blood samples of about 5 to 9 ml were collected from each donor. Genomic DNA from adults with common variable immune deficiency (CVID) and from healthy adult controls was the source for sequencing TCRbeta CDR3 repertoires. There were some 22 healthy adult volunteers in the control group (around 12 female and 10 or so male), ranging in age from about 20 to 66 years, with a mean age of approximately 34. To isolate peripheral blood mononuclear cells, diluted blood was subjected to density centrifugation over Hypaque 1077 or Ficoll-Paque. Genomic DNA was obtained from unsorted mononuclear cells using either Qiagen column purification or a centrifugation-based method.

The sequence was collected from a person between 18 and 75 years old in good health. The sequence links TRBV5-1 to TRBJ2-1; the D gene cannot be resolved reliably. Sequencing was done on a sample of peripheral blood mononuclear cells. The CDR3 in this case is CASSFLGNMMDNEQFF. CDR3 DNA (partial): TGCGCCAGCAGCTTCCTCGGTAATATGATGGACAATGAG.